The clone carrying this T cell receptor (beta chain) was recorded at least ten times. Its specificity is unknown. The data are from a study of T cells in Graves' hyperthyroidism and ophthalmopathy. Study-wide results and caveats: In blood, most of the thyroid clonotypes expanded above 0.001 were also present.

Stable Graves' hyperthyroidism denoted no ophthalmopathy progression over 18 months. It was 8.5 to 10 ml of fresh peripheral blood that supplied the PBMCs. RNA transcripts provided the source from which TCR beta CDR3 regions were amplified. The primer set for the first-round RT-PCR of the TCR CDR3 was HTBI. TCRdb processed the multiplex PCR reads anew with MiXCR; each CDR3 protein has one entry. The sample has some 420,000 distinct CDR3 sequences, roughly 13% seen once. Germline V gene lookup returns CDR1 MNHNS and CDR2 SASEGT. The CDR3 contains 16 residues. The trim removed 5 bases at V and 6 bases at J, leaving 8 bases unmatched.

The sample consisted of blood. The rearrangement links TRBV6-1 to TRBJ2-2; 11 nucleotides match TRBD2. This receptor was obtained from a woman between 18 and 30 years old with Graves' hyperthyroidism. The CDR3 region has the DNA TGTGCCAGCAGTTTCCTCACTAGCGGGAGACCCGGGGAGCTGTTTTTT. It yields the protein CASSFLTSGRPGELFF.